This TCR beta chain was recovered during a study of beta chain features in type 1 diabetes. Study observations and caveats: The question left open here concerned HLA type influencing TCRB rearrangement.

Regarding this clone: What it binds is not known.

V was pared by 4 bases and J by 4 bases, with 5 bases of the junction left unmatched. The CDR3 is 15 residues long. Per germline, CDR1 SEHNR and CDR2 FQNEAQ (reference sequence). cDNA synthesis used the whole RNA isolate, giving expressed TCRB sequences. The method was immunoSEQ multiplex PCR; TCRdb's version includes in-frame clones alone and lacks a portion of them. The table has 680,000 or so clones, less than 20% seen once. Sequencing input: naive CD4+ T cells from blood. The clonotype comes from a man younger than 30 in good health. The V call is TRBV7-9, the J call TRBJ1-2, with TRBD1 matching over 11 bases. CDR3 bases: TGTGCCAGCAGCTCCCGGACAGGGGGCGGCTATGGCTACACCTTC. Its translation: CASSSRTGGGYGYTF.